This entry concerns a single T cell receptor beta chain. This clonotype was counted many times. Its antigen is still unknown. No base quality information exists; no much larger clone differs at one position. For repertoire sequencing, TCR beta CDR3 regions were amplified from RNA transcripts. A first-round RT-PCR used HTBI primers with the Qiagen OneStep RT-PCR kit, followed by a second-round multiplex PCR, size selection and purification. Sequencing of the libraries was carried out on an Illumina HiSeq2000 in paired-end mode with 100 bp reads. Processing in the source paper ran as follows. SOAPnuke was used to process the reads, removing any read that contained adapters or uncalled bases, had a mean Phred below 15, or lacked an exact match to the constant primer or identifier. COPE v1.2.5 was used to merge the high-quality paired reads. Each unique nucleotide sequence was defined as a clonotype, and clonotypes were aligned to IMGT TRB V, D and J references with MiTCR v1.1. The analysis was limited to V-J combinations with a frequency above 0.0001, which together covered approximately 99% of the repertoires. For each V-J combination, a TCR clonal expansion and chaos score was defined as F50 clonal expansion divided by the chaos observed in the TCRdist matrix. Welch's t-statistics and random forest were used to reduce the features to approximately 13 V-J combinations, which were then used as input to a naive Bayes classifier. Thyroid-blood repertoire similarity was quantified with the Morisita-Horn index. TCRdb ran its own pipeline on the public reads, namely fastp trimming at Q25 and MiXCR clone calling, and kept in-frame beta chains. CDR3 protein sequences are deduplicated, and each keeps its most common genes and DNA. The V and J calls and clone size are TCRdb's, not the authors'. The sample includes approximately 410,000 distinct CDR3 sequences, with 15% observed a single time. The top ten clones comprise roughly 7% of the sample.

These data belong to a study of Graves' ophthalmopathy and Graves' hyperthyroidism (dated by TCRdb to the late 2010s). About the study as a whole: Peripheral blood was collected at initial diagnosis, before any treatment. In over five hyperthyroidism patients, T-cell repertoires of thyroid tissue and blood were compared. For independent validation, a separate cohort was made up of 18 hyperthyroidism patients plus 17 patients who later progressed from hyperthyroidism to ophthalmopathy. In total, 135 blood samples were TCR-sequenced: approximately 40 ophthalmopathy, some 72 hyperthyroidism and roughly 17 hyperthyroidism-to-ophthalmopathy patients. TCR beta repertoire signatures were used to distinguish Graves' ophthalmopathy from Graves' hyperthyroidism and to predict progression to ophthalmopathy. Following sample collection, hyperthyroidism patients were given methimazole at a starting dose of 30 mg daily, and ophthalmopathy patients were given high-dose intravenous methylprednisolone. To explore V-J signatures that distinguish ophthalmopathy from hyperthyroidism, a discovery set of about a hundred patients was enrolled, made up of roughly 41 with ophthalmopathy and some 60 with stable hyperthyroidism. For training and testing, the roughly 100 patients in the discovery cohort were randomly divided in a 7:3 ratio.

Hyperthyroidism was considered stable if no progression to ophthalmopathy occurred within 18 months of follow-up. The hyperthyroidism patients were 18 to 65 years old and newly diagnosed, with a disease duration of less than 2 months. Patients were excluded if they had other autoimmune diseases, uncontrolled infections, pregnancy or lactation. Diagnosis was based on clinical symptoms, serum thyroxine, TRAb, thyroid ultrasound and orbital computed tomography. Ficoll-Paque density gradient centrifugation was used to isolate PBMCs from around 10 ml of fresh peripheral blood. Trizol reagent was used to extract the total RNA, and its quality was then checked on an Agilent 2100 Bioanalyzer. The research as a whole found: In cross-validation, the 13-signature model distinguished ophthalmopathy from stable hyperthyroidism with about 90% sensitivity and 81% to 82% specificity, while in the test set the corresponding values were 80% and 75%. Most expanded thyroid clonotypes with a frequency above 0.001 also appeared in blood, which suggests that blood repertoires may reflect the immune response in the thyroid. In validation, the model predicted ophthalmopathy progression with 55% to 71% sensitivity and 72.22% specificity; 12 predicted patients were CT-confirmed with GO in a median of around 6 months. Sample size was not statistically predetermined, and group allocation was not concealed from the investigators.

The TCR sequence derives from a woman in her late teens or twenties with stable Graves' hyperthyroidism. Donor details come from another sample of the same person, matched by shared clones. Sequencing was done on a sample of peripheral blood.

The DNA sequence is TGTGCCAGCAGTTACTCCCGGGACAGGGCATACGAGCAGTACTTC. This translates into CASSYSRDRAYEQYF. The rearrangement combines TRBV6-5 with TRBJ2-7; the junction holds 9 bases that match TRBD1. There are 15 amino acids in the CDR3, from cysteine to phenylalanine inclusive. The CDR3 DNA has 45 bases and is translated from base 1. Unmatched junction bases come to 4, with V trimmed by 0 bases and J by 4 bases. The germline V gene supplies CDR1 MNHEY and CDR2 SVGAGI.